Shown below are 29 T cell receptor beta chains from a single sample sequenced in a study of cytomegalovirus exposure and HLA in healthy donors. The PCR was carried out with 60 Vbeta primers and 13 Jbeta primers. Clones were sequenced by immunoSEQ multiplex PCR, and TCRdb holds only the in-frame ones, with some missing. Of 100,000 to 120,000 clones in the sample, about 73% were seen once. Sequencing was performed on PBMCs. The receptors stem from a woman between 25 and 40 years old in good health and CMV-seronegative.

The chain carries TRBV30 and TRBJ1-5; 9 bases agree with TRBD1. There are 15 residues in the CDR3. V dropped 3 bases and J dropped 2; count of bases not matched to a gene: 5. CDR1 and CDR2 (germline): GTSNPN, SVGIG (reference sequence). CDR3 in amino acids: CAWRGTGRGNQPQHF. CDR3 in DNA: TGTGCCTGGAGGGGGACAGGGCGCGGCAATCAGCCCCAGCATTTT.

The rearrangement links TRBV21-1 to TRBJ2-3; the tabulated D call, TRBD1, remains unverified against the DNA. TRBV21-1 is classified as a pseudogene. The CDR3 has 14 residues. The CDR3 reads CASIQPGSTDTQYF. CDR3 in DNA: TGTGCCAGCATCCAGCCAGGAAGCACAGATACGCAGTATTTT.

This chain joins TRBV28 and TRBJ2-7, with 8 bases matching TRBD1. The V gene end was trimmed by 5 bases and the J gene end by 3 bases; junction bases not matched to a gene: 6. Germline V gives CDR1 MDHEN, CDR2 SYDVKM. The CDR3 runs to 14 residues. This CDR3 reads CASSPGGGRYEQYF. The CDR3 nucleotides are TGTGCCAGCAGTCCAGGGGGCGGGCGCTACGAGCAGTACTTC.

This rearrangement joins TRBV7-2 to TRBJ1-2; 12 positions match TRBD1. The CDR3 loop spans 14 amino acids. Germline assignment: CDR1 SGHTA and CDR2 FQGNSA. Unmatched junction bases numbered 5, after V lost 4 bases and J lost 8 bases. CDR3 sequence (DNA): TGTGCCAGCAGCTGGGGACAGGGGGCGGAGGGCTACACCTTC. This encodes CASSWGQGAEGYTF.

V gene TRBV6-1 combines with J gene TRBJ2-7, with 12 bases that match TRBD2. Germline V lookup: CDR1 MNHNS, CDR2 SASEGT. The junction had 6 bases not matched to a gene; V was cut back by 0 bases and J by 3 bases. The CDR3 contains 17 residues. CDR3 protein: CASSEARTSGTLYEQYF. CDR3 in DNA: TGTGCCAGCAGTGAAGCCCGGACTAGCGGGACTCTCTACGAGCAGTACTTC.

The chain recombines TRBV7-9 with TRBJ1-2; 9 bases agree with TRBD1. Germline CDR1 is SEHNR and CDR2 is FQNEAQ (reference sequence). The CDR3 loop spans 17 amino acids. J gave up 4 bases and V 5 bases, and 14 bases lay outside the gene matches. CDR3 amino acids: CASSLTPGTGSGYGYTF. DNA of the CDR3: TGTGCCAGCAGCCTAACGCCTGGGACAGGGAGCGGCTATGGCTACACCTTC. The entire variable domain, with the rest obtained from reference TRBV7-9 and TRBJ1-2, is as follows: DTGVSQNPRHKITKRGQNVTFRCDPISEHNRLYWYRQTLGQGPEFLTYFQNEAQLEKSRLLSDRFSAERPKGSFSTLEIQRTEQGDSAMYLCASSLTPGTGSGYGYTFGSGTRLTVV.

The rearrangement joins TRBV7-2 to TRBJ2-1; TRBD2 matches 12 bases. This CDR3 region has 17 residues. Trimming removed 5 bases from V and 5 bases from J; junction bases left unmatched: 10. Per germline, CDR1 SGHTA and CDR2 FQGNSA. CDR3 amino acids: CASSRDLAGGPDNEQFF. The CDR3 DNA sequence: TGTGCCAGCAGCCGAGACCTAGCGGGAGGGCCCGACAATGAGCAGTTCTTC.

This clone has more than one count but fewer than ten. The rearrangement uses TRBV27 and TRBJ1-1; 7 nucleotides align to TRBD1. CDR3 length: 14 residues. Looked up from germline, CDR1 is MNHEY and CDR2 is SMNVEV (reference sequence). Trimming cost V 5 bases and J 1 base; bases outside gene matches: 4. The CDR3 spells CASSLRGPNTEAFF. For the CDR3, the DNA is TGTGCCAGCAGTCTTAGGGGGCCGAACACTGAAGCTTTCTTT.

This clone was observed a few times. The rearrangement uses TRBV2 and TRBJ2-7; 9 positions match TRBD1. Trimming at V came to 6 bases and at J to 3 bases, leaving 3 bases not matched to a gene. CDR1 SNHLY and CDR2 FYNNEI come from the germline V gene. This CDR3 is 13 amino acids long. This CDR3 is CASRQGAIYEQYF. For the CDR3, the DNA is TGTGCCAGCAGACAGGGGGCTATCTACGAGCAGTACTTC. Combining the CDR3 with reference TRBV2 and TRBJ2-7 gives the whole variable domain EPEVTQTPSHQVTQMGQEVILRCVPISNHLYFYWYRQILGQKVEFLVSFYNNEISEKSEIFDDQFSVERPDGSNFTLKIRSTKLEDSAMYFCASRQGAIYEQYFGPGTRLTVT.

The rearrangement joins TRBV13 to TRBJ1-2; D may be TRBD1 (6 bases). V was clipped by 8 bases and J by 6 bases, with 13 bases between them. The CDR3 is 12 residues long. CDR1 and CDR2 from the germline V gene are PRHDT and FYEKMQ (reference sequence). The CDR3 coding sequence is TGTGCCAGCTCGCGGGGGGCTAATGGCTACACCTTC. Protein product: CASSRGANGYTF. The variable domain in full, completed from reference TRBV13 and TRBJ1-2, reads AAGVIQSPRHLIKEKRETATLKCYPIPRHDTVYWYQQGPGQDPQFLISFYEKMQSDKGSIPDRFSAQQFSDYHSELNMSSLELGDSALYFCASSRGANGYTFGSGTRLTVV.

The rearrangement joins TRBV14 to TRBJ2-7, with 9 bases lining up with TRBD1. With 0 bases clipped from V and 3 bases from J, the junction kept 12 bases outside the gene matches. CDR3 length: 18 residues. In germline, CDR1 is SGHDN, CDR2 FVKESK. The CDR3 region has the DNA TGTGCCAGCAGCCAAGAGGCTAACAGGGGGCCGATTTTCTACGAGCAGTACTTC. It is translated as CASSQEANRGPIFYEQYF.

V gene TRBV11-2 combines with J gene TRBJ2-4, with TRBD2 as a possible D gene (5 bases). Germline V gene sequence: CDR1 SGHAT, CDR2 FQNNGV. Deletions cut 6 bases from V and 5 bases from J, with 11 bases between. The CDR3 covers 13 residues. The CDR3 here is CASRFPGENIQYF. The CDR3 DNA reads as TGTGCCAGCAGGTTCCCCGGGGAAAACATTCAGTACTTC. Variable domain in full (rest from reference TRBV11-2 and TRBJ2-4): EAGVAQSPRYKIIEKRQSVAFWCNPISGHATLYWYQQILGQGPKLLIQFQNNGVVDDSQLPKDRFSAERLKGVDSTLKIQPAKLEDSAVYLCASRFPGENIQYFGAGTRLSVL.

The chain is built from TRBV10-3 and TRBJ1-1; TRBD1 might be the D (6 bases). V was trimmed by 0 bases and J by 0 bases, leaving 17 bases between them. Germline CDR1 reads ENHRY; CDR2 reads SYGVKD. This CDR3 has 18 residues. This CDR3 reads CAISESAPTTGMNTEAFF. The CDR3 nucleotides read TGTGCCATCAGTGAGTCGGCCCCGACTACAGGGATGAACACTGAAGCTTTCTTT.

The chain joins TRBV4-3 to TRBJ2-3; TRBD1 matches 9 bases. The V gene end was trimmed by 1 base and the J gene end by 0 bases; junction bases not matched to a gene: 2. CDR1 and CDR2 (germline): LGHNA, YSLEER. The CDR3 extends over 16 amino acids. DNA for the CDR3: TGCGCCAGCAGCCAAGGTGGGACAGGGAGCACAGATACGCAGTATTTT. Translation: CASSQGGTGSTDTQYF.

This chain joins TRBV7-6 and TRBJ1-1; D call uncertain. The CDR3 runs to 12 residues. Germline CDR1 and CDR2: SGHVS and FNYEAQ. The V end lost 5 bases, the J end lost 5 bases, and 9 bases lay between the germline ends. The CDR3 DNA sequence: TGTGCCAGCAGCCCCCCCCAAACTGAAGCTTTCTTT. Translating it yields CASSPPQTEAFF.

V is TRBV7-3 and J is TRBJ2-3, with 9 bases identical to TRBD2. CDR3 size: 21 residues. Germline CDR1 reads SGHTA; CDR2 reads FQGTGA. With 0 bases clipped from V and 2 bases from J, the junction kept 18 bases outside the gene matches. The CDR3 region is CASSLTRRGGLRLQNTDTQYF. The CDR3 nucleotides read TGTGCCAGCAGCTTAACAAGGCGGGGGGGCCTTCGCTTACAAAACACAGATACGCAGTATTTT.

The chain recombines TRBV2 with TRBJ1-5; 7 nucleotides agree with TRBD1. CDR1 is SNHLY, CDR2 FYNNEI, per germline. The CDR3 contains 15 residues. V lost 6 bases and J lost 0; bases outside the gene matches: 5. The CDR3 bases are TGTGCCAGCAGACCACAGGGGTATAGCAATCAGCCCCAGCATTTT. Protein: CASRPQGYSNQPQHF. Using reference TRBV2 and TRBJ1-5 for the parts outside the CDR3, the full variable domain is EPEVTQTPSHQVTQMGQEVILRCVPISNHLYFYWYRQILGQKVEFLVSFYNNEISEKSEIFDDQFSVERPDGSNFTLKIRSTKLEDSAMYFCASRPQGYSNQPQHFGDGTRLSIL.

V is TRBV5-1 and J is TRBJ2-7, with D possibly TRBD2 on 7 matching bases. This CDR3 is 16 amino acids long. Trimming shortened V by 4 bases and J by 4 bases, and 21 bases separated the two germline ends. Germline V lookup: CDR1 SGHRS, CDR2 YFSETQ. CDR3 in amino acids: CASSAPRGGLTYEQYF. Here the CDR3 DNA reads TGCGCCAGCAGCGCCCCTAGGGGGGGCCTCACTTACGAGCAGTACTTC.

This chain connects TRBV15 to TRBJ2-1; D is uncertain. The V gene lost 3 bases and the J gene lost 5 bases, with 5 bases spanning the gap. This CDR3 comprises 12 residues. CDR1 and CDR2 (germline): LNHNV, YYDKDF (reference sequence). This CDR3 is CATSSFNNEQFF. CDR3 bases: TGTGCCACCAGCAGCTTTAACAATGAGCAGTTCTTC.

The chain joins TRBV4-2 to TRBJ2-7, with 14 positions matching TRBD2. Germline-derived CDR1 and CDR2 are LGHNA and YNFKEQ. With 1 base clipped from V and 9 bases from J, the junction kept 8 bases outside the gene matches. The CDR3 covers 16 residues. Written as DNA, the CDR3 is TGTGCCAGCAGCCAAGGTGGGACTAGCGGGAGAGTTGGGCAGTACTTC. Its protein is CASSQGGTSGRVGQYF.

This clone was detected only once. The CDR3 reads CASSRSETGEAFF. CDR3 DNA: TGTGCCAGCAGCCGATCCGAGACAGGTGAAGCTTTCTTT. The chain carries TRBV5-4 and TRBJ1-1; possible D gene TRBD1, 6 bases. CDR3 size: 13 residues. V gave up 4 bases and J gave up 7 bases, with 14 bases separating them. Germline V gene sequence: CDR1 SGHNT, CDR2 YYREEE (reference sequence).

V usage is TRBV5-1 and J usage is TRBJ1-1; TRBD1 might be the D (6 bases). Germline CDR1 is SGHRS and CDR2 is YFSETQ. The CDR3 runs 13 residues. Trimming removed 4 bases from V and 8 bases from J, with 15 bases in between. CDR3: CASSPEGGYEAFF. The CDR3 DNA reads TGCGCCAGCAGCCCAGAGGGGGGGTACGAAGCTTTCTTT.

This sequence joins TRBV19 and TRBJ2-5; a possible D gene is TRBD2 (6 bases). The V end was cut by 6 bases, the J end by 4 bases, with 12 bases between. The CDR3 loop spans 13 amino acids. The germline CDR1 and CDR2 sequences are LNHDA and SQIVND (reference sequence). The CDR3 spells CASSETRGETQYF. In nucleotides, the CDR3 is TGTGCCAGTAGCGAGACTAGAGGAGAGACCCAGTACTTC.

The CDR3 DNA is TGTGCCACCAGCAGAGCCCAGACAGGGCTTGGAGGCAATCAGCCCCAGCATTTT. This sequence encodes CATSRAQTGLGGNQPQHF. This rearrangement joins TRBV15 to TRBJ1-5, with 7 bases identical to TRBD1. There are 18 residues in the CDR3. V lost 1 base and J lost 2; bases outside the gene matches: 11. Germline V gives CDR1 LNHNV, CDR2 YYDKDF (reference sequence).

This chain joins TRBV9 and TRBJ1-1, with D maybe TRBD1 (6 bases). This CDR3 region has 14 residues. Trimming cost V 0 bases and J 5 bases, with 11 bases left between them. Germline CDR1 SGDLS, CDR2 YYNGEE. In DNA form, the CDR3 reads TGTGCCAGCAGCGTAGTACAGGGTGGGACTGAAGCTTTCTTT. Its protein is CASSVVQGGTEAFF.

The chain has TRBV28 and TRBJ1-2; no reliable D call. CDR1 and CDR2 from the germline V gene are MDHEN and SYDVKM. V was trimmed by 3 bases and J by 0 bases, leaving 8 bases between them. The length of the CDR3 is 14 residues. The CDR3 is CASSLPNPNYGYTF. The CDR3 bases are TGTGCCAGCAGTTTGCCTAACCCTAACTATGGCTACACCTTC.

The V gene is TRBV4-2, the J gene TRBJ2-7, with 8 bases lining up with TRBD1. The CDR3 covers 16 residues. The V and J ends lost 1 base and 0 bases, in that order; junction bases with no gene match: 5. CDR1 and CDR2 from the germline V gene are LGHNA and YNFKEQ. The CDR3 DNA sequence: TGTGCCAGCAGCCAAGGGACAGGGATCCCCTCCTACGAGCAGTACTTC. Protein product: CASSQGTGIPSYEQYF.

The chain is built from TRBV4-1 and TRBJ1-5, with TRBD1 matching 11 bases. Germline V lookup: CDR1 MGHRA, CDR2 YSYEKL. Trimming removed 4 bases from V and 6 bases from J; junction bases left unmatched: 8. The CDR3 is 16 amino acids. CDR3 region: CASSLSGTGGAQPQHF. In DNA, the CDR3 is TGCGCCAGCAGCCTTAGTGGGACAGGGGGAGCTCAGCCCCAGCATTTT.

This clone was counted between two and nine times. This rearrangement joins TRBV28 to TRBJ1-2; tentatively, D is TRBD1 (5 bases). The CDR3 spans 13 residues. V lost 2 bases and J lost 4, with 8 bases in between. CDR1 MDHEN and CDR2 SYDVKM come from the germline V gene. This CDR3 is CASSLQGSYGYTF. CDR3 coding DNA: TGTGCCAGCAGTTTACAGGGATCCTATGGCTACACCTTC.